This T cell receptor beta chain was sequenced during a study of Tregs in tolerant kidney transplant recipients. The CDR3 length is 16 residues. Germline assignment: CDR1 SGDLS and CDR2 YYNGEE. V shed 4 bases and J shed 3 bases, with 18 bases lying between them. Some clones are missing from TCRdb's copy, which holds only in-frame ones; the method was immunoSEQ multiplex PCR. The sample includes about 50,000 clones, over 85% of them seen just once. Study-wide points: Findings come from small patient numbers and require larger validation.

In its sample, this clone was seen once. Its antigen is unidentified. The nonmyeloablative bone marrow transplants came from related graft donors, with transient mixed chimerism. CD4+CD25+CD127- Tregs, CD4+CD25- non-Tregs, CD4 and CD8 cells were sorted. V usage is TRBV9 and J usage is TRBJ2-3; perhaps TRBD2 as D (5 bases). The receptor's source is a human patient who received a combined kidney and bone marrow transplant. Some T cells may be supplied by the graft donor. The material sequenced was CD8+ T cells from blood (PBMCs), taken 12 months after the transplant. CDR3 nucleotides: TGTGCCAGCAGCTCCGACCCGCGGGTCGGGACAGATACGCAGTATTTT. Its translation is CASSSDPRVGTDTQYF.